This record looks at one TCR beta chain sequence and its context. Its antigen is unidentified. Treatment given: some 20 received Ad26.COV2.S at low or high dose, single or two shots; 5 received placebo; per-sample allocation not given. The samples date from day 63 after the first vaccine or placebo injection. Assay: immunoSEQ multiplex PCR; the TCRdb copy retains only in-frame clones and omits some. The repertoire holds 330,000 or so clones, with about 90% as singletons. The CDR3 is 14 amino acids. Trimming cost V 6 bases and J 2 bases, with 13 bases left between them. Per the germline V gene, CDR1 is MNHEY and CDR2 is SVGEGT. These data come from a study of Ad26.COV2.S vaccination and SARS-CoV-2 variants. Study-wide results and caveats: Recipients of either vaccine or placebo displayed similar breadth of non-spike TCRs.

The chain is built from TRBV6-2 or TRBV6-3 and TRBJ1-1; D unresolved. The sequencing here drew on peripheral blood, taken in a trial of Ad26.COV2.S vaccine versus placebo. The receptor was derived from a person between 18 and 59 years old who received the Ad26.COV2.S COVID-19 vaccine or a placebo. In DNA form, the CDR3 reads TGTGCCAGCAGCAGGCCGACAATAAACACTGAAGCTTTCTTT. This gives the protein CASSRPTINTEAFF.